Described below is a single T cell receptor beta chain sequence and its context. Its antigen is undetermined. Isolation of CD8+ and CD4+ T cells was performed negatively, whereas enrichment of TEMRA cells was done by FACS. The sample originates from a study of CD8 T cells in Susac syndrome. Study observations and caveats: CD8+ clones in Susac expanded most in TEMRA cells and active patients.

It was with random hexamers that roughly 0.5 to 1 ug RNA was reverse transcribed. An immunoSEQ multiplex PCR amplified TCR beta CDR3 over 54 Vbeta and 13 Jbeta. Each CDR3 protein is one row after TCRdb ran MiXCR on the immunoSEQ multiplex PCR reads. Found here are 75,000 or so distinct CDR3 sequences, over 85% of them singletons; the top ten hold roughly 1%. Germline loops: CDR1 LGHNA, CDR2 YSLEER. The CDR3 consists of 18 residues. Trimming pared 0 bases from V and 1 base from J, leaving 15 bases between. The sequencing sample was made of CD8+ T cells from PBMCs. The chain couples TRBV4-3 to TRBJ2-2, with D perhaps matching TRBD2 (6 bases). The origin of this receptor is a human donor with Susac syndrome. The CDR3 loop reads CASSQDLWGGVNTGELFF. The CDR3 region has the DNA TGCGCCAGCAGCCAAGACCTCTGGGGCGGGGTGAACACCGGGGAGCTGTTTTTT.